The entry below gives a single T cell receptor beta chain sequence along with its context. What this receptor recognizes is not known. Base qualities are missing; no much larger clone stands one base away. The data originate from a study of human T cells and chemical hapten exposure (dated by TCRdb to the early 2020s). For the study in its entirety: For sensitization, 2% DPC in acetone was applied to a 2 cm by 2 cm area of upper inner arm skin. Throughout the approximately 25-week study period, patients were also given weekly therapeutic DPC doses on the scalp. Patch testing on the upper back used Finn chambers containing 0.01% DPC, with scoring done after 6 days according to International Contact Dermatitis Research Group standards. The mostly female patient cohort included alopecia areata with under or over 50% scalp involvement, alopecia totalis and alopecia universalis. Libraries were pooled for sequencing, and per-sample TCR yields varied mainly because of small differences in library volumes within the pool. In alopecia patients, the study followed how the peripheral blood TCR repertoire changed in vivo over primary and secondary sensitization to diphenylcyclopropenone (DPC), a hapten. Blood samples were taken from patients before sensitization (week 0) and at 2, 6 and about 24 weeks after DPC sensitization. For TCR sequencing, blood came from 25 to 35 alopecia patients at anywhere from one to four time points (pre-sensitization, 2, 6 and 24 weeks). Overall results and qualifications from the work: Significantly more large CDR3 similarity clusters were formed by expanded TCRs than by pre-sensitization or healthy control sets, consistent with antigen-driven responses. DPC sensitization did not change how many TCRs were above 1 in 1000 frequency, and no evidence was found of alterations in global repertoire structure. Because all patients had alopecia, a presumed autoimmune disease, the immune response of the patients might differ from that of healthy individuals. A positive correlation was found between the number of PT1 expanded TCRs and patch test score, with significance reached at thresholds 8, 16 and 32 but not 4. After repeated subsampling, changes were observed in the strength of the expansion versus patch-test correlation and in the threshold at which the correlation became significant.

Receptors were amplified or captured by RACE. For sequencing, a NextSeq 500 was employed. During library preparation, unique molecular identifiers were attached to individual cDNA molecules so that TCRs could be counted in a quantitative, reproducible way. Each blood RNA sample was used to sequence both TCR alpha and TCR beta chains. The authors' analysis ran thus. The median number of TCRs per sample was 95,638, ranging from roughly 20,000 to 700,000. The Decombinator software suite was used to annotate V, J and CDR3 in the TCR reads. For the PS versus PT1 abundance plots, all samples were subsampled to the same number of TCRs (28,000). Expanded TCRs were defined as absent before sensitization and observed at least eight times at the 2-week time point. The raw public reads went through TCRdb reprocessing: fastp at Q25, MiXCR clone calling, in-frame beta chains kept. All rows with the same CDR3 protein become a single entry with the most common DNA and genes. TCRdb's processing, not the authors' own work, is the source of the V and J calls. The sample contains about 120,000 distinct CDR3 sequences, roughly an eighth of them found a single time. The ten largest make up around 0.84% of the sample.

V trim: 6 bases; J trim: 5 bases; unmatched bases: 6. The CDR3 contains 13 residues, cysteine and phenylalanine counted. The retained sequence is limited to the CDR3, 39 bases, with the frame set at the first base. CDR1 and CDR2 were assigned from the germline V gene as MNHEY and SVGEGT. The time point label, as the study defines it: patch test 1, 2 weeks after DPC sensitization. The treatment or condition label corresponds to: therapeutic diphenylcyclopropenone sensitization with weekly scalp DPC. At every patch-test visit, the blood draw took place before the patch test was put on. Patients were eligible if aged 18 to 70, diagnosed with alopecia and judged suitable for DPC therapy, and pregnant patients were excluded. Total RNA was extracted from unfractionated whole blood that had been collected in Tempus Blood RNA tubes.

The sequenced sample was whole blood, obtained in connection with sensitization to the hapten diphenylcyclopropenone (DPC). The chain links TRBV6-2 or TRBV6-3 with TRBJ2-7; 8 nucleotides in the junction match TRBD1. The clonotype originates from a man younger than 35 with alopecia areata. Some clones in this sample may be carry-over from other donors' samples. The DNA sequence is TGTGCCAGCAGCATCGGACAGGGCCACGAGCAGTACTTC. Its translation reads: CASSIGQGHEQYF.